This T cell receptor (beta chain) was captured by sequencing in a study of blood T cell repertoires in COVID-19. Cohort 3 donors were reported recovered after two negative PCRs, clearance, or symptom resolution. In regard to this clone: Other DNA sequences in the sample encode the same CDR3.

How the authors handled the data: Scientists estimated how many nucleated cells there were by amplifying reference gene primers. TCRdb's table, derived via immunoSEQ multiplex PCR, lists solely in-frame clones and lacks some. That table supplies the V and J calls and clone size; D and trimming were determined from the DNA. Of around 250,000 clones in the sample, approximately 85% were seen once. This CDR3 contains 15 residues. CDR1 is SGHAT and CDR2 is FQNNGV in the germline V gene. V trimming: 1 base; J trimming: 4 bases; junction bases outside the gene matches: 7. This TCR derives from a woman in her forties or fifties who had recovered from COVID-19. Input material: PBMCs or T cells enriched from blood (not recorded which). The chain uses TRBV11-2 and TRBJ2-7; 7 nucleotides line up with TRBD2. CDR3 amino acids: CASSLAASGSYEQYF. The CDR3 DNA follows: TGTGCCAGCAGCTTAGCCGCTAGCGGATCTTACGAGCAGTACTTC.